This TCR beta chain emerged from a study of monozygotic twins with inflammatory bowel disease (dated by TCRdb to the late 2010s). With regard to the full study: The complete study included about 30 monozygotic twin pairs: 19 IBD-discordant Danish pairs and nine German pairs, of which four were IBD-concordant and five were IBD-discordant. Each individual had, on average, about 151 000 unique TCRalpha sequences and 181 000 unique TCRbeta sequences available for analysis. Within discordant pairs, disease-associated traits were sought mainly by comparing IBD patients with their genetically identical healthy co-twins. The research as a whole found: Distinction between different T cell subtypes could not be achieved in the analysis. The results gave no support for a single strong signal or clonotype linked to IBD. Repertoire similarity did not differ between concordant and discordant twins, which could be due to limited statistical power. IBD patients shared fewer clonotypes with other individuals than healthy twins did, most markedly in patients showing signs of disease activity. IBD patients had lower TCRbeta repertoire diversity, measured by the inverse Simpson index, than their healthy co-twins. Differing immunosuppressive treatments among patients may have added background noise and inter-individual variability to the repertoires.

As concerns this clonotype: It lacks a known antigen.

The library was prepared using 5' RACE. Each TCR library was prepared from around 3,400 ng of total RNA. For each sample, cDNA synthesis was carried out in eight separate reactions using SMARTScribe reverse transcriptase. During cDNA synthesis, template switching introduced unique molecular identifiers that contained a 6-nucleotide sample barcode. TCRalpha and TCRbeta cDNA was amplified in two nested PCRs of 16 and 9 cycles, and bead purification was carried out after each PCR. Before amplification, cDNA was treated with uracil DNA-glycosylase and purified using the QIAquick PCR purification kit. The second PCR was the step at which Illumina TruSeq-compatible adapters and sample-specific barcodes were added. Library quality and concentration were checked on TapeStation and Qubit, and libraries were pooled at 5 ng each. Pooled libraries were sequenced on an Illumina HiSeq2500 single-index Rapid Run with 2 x 100 bp reads and custom sequencing primers. Per the original workflow: MiGEC version 1.2.6 was used for UMI-based consensus assembly to correct PCR and sequencing errors. MiXCR version 2.1.1 was used to carry out V(D)J alignment, clonotype assembly and CDR3 extraction. To normalise gene usage, clonotype sharing and MAIT/NKT TCR abundance, the top 1000, 10 000 and 20 000 clonotypes in each sample were analysed. Diversity was computed as the inverse Simpson index with the vegan R package after downsampling to 27 000 UMIs. Paired Mann-Whitney U tests were applied to discordant twin pairs, with Benjamini-Hochberg correction for multiple testing. Reprocessed by TCRdb, the reads give a single entry per CDR3 protein sequence, without DNA. The authors' filters were not applied to this entry. The table of this sample itemizes 300,000 to 350,000 distinct CDR3 sequences. The ten biggest clones cover 2% of the sample.

A roughly 2.7 ml peripheral blood sample was drawn into PAXgene tubes per donor and stored at -80°C. Without any T cell sorting, total RNA was extracted from whole blood using the PAXgene blood miRNA kit on an automated QIAcube. Deep TCRalpha and TCRbeta repertoire profiling with unique molecular barcoding was performed on peripheral blood of monozygotic twin pairs concordant or discordant for inflammatory bowel disease. Smoking habits were recorded for all twin pairs, and each individual was classified as a current, former or never smoker. From its cysteine to its phenylalanine, the CDR3 spans 14 amino acids. DNA for this receptor is not on file. Reading the germline V gene gives CDR1 SGHRS and CDR2 YFSETQ.

The sequence joins TRBV5-1 to TRBJ2-7; TCRdb names TRBD1, which stays unverified in the absence of DNA. The receptor's source is a human donor with ulcerative colitis or Crohn's disease, or a healthy co-twin of an affected twin (not recorded which). Source material: blood. The CDR3 is CASSSPGQGWEQYF.